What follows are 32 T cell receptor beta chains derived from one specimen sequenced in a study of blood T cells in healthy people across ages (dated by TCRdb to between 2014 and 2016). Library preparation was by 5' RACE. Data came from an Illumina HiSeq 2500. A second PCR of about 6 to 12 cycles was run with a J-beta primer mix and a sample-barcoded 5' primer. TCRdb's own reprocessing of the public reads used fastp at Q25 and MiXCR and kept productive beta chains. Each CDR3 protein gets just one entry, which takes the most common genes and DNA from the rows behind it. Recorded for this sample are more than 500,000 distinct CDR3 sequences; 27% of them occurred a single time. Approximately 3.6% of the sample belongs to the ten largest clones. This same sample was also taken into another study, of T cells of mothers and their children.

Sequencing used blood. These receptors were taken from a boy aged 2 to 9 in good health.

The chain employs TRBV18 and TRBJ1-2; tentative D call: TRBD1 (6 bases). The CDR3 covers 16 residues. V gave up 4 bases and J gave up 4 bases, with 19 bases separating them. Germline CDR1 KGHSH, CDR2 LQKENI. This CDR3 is CASSLNTGMSTYGYTF. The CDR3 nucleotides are TGTGCCAGCTCACTAAATACAGGGATGAGTACCTATGGCTACACCTTC.

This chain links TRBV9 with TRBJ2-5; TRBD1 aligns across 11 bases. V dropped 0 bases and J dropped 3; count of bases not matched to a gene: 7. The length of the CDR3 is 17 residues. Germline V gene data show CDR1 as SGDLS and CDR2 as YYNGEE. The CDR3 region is CASSVASWTGGEETQYF. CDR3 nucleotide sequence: TGTGCCAGCAGCGTAGCTAGTTGGACAGGGGGCGAAGAGACCCAGTACTTC. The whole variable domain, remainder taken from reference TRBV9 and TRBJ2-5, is DSGVTQTPKHLITATGQRVTLRCSPRSGDLSVYWYQQSLDQGLQFLIQYYNGEERAKGNILERFSAQQFPDLHSELNLSSLELGDSALYFCASSVASWTGGEETQYFGPGTRLLVL.

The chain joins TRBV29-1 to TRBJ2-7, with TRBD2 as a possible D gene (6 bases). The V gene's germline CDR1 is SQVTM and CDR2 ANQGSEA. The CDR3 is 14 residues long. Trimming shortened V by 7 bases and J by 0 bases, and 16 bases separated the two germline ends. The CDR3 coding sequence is TGCAGCGCCACCGGGGGTAGGAGCTCCTACGAGCAGTACTTC. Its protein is CSATGGRSSYEQYF.

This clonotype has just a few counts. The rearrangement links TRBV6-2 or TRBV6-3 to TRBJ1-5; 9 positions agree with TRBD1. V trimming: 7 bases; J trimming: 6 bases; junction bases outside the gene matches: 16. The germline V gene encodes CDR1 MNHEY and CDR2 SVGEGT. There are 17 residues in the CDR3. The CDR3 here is CASKPFPLNRGPQPQHF. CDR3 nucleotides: TGTGCCAGCAAGCCCTTCCCCCTTAACAGGGGGCCTCAGCCCCAGCATTTT.

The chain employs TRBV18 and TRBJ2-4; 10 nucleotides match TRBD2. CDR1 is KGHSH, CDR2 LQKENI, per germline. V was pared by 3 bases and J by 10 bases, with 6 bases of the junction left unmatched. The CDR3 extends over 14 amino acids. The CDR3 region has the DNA TGTGCCAGCTCACCTCTAGCGGGAGAGGCTATTCAGTACTTC. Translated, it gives CASSPLAGEAIQYF. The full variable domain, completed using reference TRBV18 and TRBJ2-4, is NAGVMQNPRHLVRRRGQEARLRCSPMKGHSHVYWYRQLPEEGLKFMVYLQKENIIDESGMPKERFSAEFPKEGPSILRIQQVVRGDSAAYFCASSPLAGEAIQYFGAGTRLSVL.

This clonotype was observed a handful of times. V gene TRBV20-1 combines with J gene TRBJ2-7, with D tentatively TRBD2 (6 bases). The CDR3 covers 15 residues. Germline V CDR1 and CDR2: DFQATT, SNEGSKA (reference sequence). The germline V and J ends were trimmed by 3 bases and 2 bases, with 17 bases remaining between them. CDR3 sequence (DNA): TGCAGTGCTAGCAAGAGCGGGTCATTAGCCTACGAGCAGTACTTC. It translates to CSASKSGSLAYEQYF.

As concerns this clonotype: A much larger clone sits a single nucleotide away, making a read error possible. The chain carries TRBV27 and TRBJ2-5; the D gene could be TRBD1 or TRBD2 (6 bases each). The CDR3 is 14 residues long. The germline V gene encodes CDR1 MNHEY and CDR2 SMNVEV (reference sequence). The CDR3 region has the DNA TGTGCCAGCAATGGGGGGACAATCCAAGGGACCCAGTACTTC. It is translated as CASNGGTIQGTQYF.

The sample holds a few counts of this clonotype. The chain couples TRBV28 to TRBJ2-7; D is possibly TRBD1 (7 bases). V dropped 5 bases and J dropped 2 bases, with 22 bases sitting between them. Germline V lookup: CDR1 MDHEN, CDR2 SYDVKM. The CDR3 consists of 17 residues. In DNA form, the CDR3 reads TGTGCCAGCAGTACCATGGACAGGTGGGAGGATACCTACGAGCAGTACTTC. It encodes CASSTMDRWEDTYEQYF.

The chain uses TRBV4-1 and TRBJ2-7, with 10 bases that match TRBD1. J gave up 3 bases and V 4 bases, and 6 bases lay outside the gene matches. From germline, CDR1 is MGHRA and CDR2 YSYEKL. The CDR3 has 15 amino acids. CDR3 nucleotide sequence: TGCGCCAGCAGCCCTGGGACAGGGGCTTTCTACGAGCAGTACTTC. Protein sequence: CASSPGTGAFYEQYF.

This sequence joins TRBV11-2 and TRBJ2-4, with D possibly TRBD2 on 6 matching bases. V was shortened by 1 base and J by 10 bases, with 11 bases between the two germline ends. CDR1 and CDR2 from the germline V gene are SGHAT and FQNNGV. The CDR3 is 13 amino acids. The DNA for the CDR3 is TGTGCCAGCAGCTTAGCCAGGACTAATATTCAGTACTTC. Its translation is CASSLARTNIQYF.

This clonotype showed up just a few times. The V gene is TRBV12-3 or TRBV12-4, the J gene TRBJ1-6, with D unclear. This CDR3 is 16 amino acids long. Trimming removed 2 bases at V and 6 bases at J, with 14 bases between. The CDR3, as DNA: TGTGCCAGCAGTTTACAGGCCTCTAGTCCTAATTCACCCCTCCACTTT. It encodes CASSLQASSPNSPLHF.

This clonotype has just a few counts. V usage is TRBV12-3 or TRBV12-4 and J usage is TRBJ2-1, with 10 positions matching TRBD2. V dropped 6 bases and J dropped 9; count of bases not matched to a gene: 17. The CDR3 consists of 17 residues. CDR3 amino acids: CASSPQTGTSAGGEQFF. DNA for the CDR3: TGTGCCAGCAGCCCTCAAACCGGGACTAGCGCCGGGGGTGAGCAGTTCTTC.

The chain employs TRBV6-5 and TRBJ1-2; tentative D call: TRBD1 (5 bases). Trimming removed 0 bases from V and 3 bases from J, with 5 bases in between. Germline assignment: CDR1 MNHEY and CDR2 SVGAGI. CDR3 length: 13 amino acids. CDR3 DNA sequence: TGTGCCAGCAGTTACTCGGGGGACTATGGCTACACCTTC. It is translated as CASSYSGDYGYTF.

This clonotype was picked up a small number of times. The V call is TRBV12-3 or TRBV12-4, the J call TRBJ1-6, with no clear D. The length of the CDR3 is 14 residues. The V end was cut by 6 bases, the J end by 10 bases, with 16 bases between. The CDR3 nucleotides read TGTGCCAGCAGACTCGGGGTAGTACCGTCACCCCTCCACTTT. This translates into CASRLGVVPSPLHF.

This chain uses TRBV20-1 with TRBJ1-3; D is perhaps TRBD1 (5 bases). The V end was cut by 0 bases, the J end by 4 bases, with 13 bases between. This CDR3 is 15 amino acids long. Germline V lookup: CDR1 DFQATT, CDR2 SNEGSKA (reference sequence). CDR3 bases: TGCAGTGCTAGAGAAGGGTCAGGGAGCGGAAACACCATATATTTT. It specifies CSAREGSGSGNTIYF.

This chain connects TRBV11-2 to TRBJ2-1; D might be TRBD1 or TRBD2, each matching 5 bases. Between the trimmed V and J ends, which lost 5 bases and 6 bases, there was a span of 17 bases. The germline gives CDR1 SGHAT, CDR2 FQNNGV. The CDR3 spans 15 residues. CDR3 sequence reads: CASSASRGSGNEQFF. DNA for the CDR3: TGTGCCAGCAGCGCTAGTAGGGGAAGCGGCAATGAGCAGTTCTTC.

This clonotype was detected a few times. The CDR3: CSASSWSKSSYNEQFF. CDR3 nucleotides: TGCAGTGCTAGTTCTTGGTCGAAAAGCTCCTACAATGAGCAGTTCTTC. The gene calls are TRBV20-1 and TRBJ2-1; D is undetermined. Trimming cost V 3 bases and J 0 bases, with 15 bases left between them. Per the germline V gene, CDR1 is DFQATT and CDR2 is SNEGSKA (reference sequence). There are 16 residues in the CDR3.

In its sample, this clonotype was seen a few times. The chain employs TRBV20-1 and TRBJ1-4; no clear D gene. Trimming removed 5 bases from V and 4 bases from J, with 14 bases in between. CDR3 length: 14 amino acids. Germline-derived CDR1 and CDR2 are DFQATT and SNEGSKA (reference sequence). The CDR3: CSASGEDHNEKLFF. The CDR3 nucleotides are TGCAGTGCTTCAGGAGAGGATCATAATGAAAAACTGTTTTTT.

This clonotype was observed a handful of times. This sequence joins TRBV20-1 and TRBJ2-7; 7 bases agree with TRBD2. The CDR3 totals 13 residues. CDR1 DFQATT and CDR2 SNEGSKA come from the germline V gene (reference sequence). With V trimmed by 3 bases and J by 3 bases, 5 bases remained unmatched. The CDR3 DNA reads TGCAGTGCTAGCGGCGGGAGACTCTACGAGCAGTACTTC. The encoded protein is CSASGGRLYEQYF.

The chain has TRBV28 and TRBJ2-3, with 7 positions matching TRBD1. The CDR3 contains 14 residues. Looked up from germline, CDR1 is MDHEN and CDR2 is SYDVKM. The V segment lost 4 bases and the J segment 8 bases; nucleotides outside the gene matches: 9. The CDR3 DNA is TGTGCCAGCAGTTACCCGGACAGGCGCAGTACGCAGTATTTT. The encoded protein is CASSYPDRRSTQYF.

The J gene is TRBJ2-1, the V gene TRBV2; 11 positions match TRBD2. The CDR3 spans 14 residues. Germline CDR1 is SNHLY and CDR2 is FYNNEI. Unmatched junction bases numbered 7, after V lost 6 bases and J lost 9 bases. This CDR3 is CASRTIAGGREQFF. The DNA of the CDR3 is TGTGCCAGCAGAACAATAGCGGGGGGGCGTGAGCAGTTCTTC.

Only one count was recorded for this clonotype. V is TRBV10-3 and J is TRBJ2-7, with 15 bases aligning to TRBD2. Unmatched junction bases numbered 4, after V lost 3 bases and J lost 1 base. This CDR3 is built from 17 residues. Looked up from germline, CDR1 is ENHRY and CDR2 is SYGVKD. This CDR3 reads CAISDGTSGRTSYEQYF. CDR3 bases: TGTGCCATCAGTGATGGGACTAGCGGGAGGACTTCCTACGAGCAGTACTTC.

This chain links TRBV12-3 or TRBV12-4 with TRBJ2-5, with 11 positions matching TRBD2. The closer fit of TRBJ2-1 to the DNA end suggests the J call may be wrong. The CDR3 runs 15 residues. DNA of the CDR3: TGTGCCAGCAGTTTACTAGCGGGAGGCCACAATGAGCAGTTCTTC. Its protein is CASSLLAGGHNEQFF.

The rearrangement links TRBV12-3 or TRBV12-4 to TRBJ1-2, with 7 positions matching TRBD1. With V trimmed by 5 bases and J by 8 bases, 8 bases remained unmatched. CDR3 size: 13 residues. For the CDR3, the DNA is TGTGCCAGCAGTCCGAGACAGGGTCGGGGCTACACCTTC. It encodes CASSPRQGRGYTF.

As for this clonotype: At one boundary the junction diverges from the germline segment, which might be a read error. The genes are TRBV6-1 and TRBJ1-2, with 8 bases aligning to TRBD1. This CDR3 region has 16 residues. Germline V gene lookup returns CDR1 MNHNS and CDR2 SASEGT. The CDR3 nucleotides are TGTGCCAGCAGTGGAGCGCTTGACAGGGGTAACTATGGCCACACCTTC. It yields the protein CASSGALDRGNYGHTF.

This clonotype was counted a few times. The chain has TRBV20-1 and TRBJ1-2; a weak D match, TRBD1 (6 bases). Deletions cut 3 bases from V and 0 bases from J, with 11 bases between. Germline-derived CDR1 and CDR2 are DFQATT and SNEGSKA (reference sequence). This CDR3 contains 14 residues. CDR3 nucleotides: TGCAGTGCTAGGCCCAGGGGAGCTAACTATGGCTACACCTTC. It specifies CSARPRGANYGYTF.

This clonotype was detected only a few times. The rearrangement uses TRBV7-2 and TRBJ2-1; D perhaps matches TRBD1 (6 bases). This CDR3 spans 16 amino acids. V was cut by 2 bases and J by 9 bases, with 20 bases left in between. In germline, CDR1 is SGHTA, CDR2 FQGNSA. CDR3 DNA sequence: TGTGCCAGCAGCTTATCGGGGACAAATTGGGTGGGTGAGCAGTTCTTC. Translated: CASSLSGTNWVGEQFF. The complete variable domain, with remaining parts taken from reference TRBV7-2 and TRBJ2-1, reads GAGVSQSPSNKVTEKGKDVELRCDPISGHTALYWYRQSLGQGLEFLIYFQGNSAPDKSGLPSDRFSAERTGGSVSTLTIQRTQQEDSAVYLCASSLSGTNWVGEQFFGPGTRLTVL.

The CDR3 reads CAWSKGLLYRETQYF. The CDR3 coding sequence is TGTGCCTGGAGTAAAGGGCTACTGTACCGAGAGACCCAGTACTTC. The chain is built from TRBV30 and TRBJ2-5; D is uncertain. V was pared by 2 bases and J by 4 bases, with 17 bases between. Germline V gene lookup returns CDR1 GTSNPN and CDR2 SVGIG (reference sequence). The CDR3 contains 15 residues.

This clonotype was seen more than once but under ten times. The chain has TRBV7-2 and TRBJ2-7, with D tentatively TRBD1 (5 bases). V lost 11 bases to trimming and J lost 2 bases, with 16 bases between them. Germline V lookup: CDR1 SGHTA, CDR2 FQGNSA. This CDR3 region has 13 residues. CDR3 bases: TGTGCCGACAGCTTCGGTCAGGCCTACGAGCAGTACTTC. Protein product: CADSFGQAYEQYF.

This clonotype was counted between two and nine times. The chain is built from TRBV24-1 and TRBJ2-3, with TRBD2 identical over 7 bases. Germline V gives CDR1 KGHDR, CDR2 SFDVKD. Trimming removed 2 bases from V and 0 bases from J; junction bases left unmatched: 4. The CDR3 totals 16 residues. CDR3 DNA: TGTGCCACCAGTGATTCAAAGCGGGGAAGCACAGATACGCAGTATTTT. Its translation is CATSDSKRGSTDTQYF.

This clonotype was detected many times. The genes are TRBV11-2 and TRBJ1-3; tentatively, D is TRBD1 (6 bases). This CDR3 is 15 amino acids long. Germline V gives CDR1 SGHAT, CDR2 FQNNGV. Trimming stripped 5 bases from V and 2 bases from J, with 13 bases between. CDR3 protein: CASSLRGGPGNTIYF. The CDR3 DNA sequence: TGTGCCAGCAGCCTGAGGGGGGGTCCTGGAAACACCATATATTTT.

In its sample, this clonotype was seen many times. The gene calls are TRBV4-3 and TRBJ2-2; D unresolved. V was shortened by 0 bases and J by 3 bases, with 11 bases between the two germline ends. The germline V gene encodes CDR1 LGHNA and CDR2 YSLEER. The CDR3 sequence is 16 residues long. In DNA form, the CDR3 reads TGCGCCAGCAGCCAAGATCGTTTAAGGCACACCGGGGAGCTGTTTTTT. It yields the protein CASSQDRLRHTGELFF.